These 18 T cell receptor beta chains came from one sample sequenced in a study of tumor T cells in aggressive B-cell lymphoma. Clones were read by immunoSEQ multiplex PCR, and TCRdb kept only the in-frame ones, dropping some. Here the sample spans approximately 12,000 clones, around 91% being singletons. Sequenced input: tumor tissue. These receptors were taken from an adult with diffuse large B cell lymphoma.

This clone has just one count. The rearrangement links TRBV28 to TRBJ1-2, with 9 bases matching TRBD1. The germline V gene has CDR1 MDHEN and CDR2 SYDVKM. CDR3 length equals 17 residues. The ends lost 6 bases at V and 2 bases at J; junction bases unmatched: 13. CDR3 protein: CASSPQGQGARNYGYTF. The CDR3 region has the DNA TGTGCCAGCAGCCCCCAGGGACAGGGCGCCCGGAACTATGGCTACACCTTC.

This sequence joins TRBV4-1 and TRBJ2-3; TRBD1 aligns across 7 bases. Germline V gene sequence: CDR1 MGHRA, CDR2 YSYEKL. There are 16 residues in the CDR3. V was pared by 4 bases and J by 4 bases, with 11 bases of the junction left unmatched. CDR3 DNA: TGCGCCAGCAGCCGAGTCGGGACAGTGGTAGCAGATACGCAGTATTTT. Protein: CASSRVGTVVADTQYF.

The rearrangement joins TRBV5-1 to TRBJ2-7, with 7 bases lining up with TRBD1. This CDR3 contains 17 residues. Germline assignment: CDR1 SGHRS and CDR2 YFSETQ. V lost 4 bases and J lost 0; bases outside the gene matches: 13. The CDR3: CASSLRSGTVVSYEQYF. The CDR3 DNA is TGCGCCAGCAGCCTGCGCTCCGGGACAGTCGTCTCCTACGAGCAGTACTTC. Variable domain in full (rest from reference TRBV5-1 and TRBJ2-7): KAGVTQTPRYLIKTRGQQVTLSCSPISGHRSVSWYQQTPGQGLQFLFEYFSETQRNKGNFPGRFSGRQFSNSRSEMNVSTLELGDSALYLCASSLRSGTVVSYEQYFGPGTRLTVT.

This clone was found once. The rearrangement uses TRBV7-8 and TRBJ2-7; D not certain. Germline CDR1 reads SGHVS; CDR2 reads FQNEAQ. There are 11 residues in the CDR3. Trimming removed 5 bases from V and 3 bases from J, with 5 bases in between. CDR3 amino acids: CASSHYYEQYF. For the CDR3, the DNA is TGTGCCAGCAGCCACTACTACGAGCAGTACTTC.

The V gene is TRBV21-1, the J gene TRBJ2-7; the tabulated D call, TRBD2, remains unverified against the DNA. TRBV21-1 is a documented pseudogene. The CDR3 is made up of 16 amino acids. The CDR3, as DNA: TGTGCCAGCAGCAACGGGGAACCAGAAAAATCCTACGAGCAGTACTTC. Its protein is CASSNGEPEKSYEQYF.

This clone was observed once. The gene calls are TRBV6-6 and TRBJ2-1; D is unresolved. Trimming cost V 5 bases and J 8 bases, with 7 bases left between them. The CDR3 totals 11 residues. CDR1 and CDR2 (germline): MNHNY, SVGAGI (reference sequence). The CDR3 coding sequence is TGTGCCAGCAGTACTCGGGATGAGCAGTTCTTC. Its translation is CASSTRDEQFF.

The gene calls are TRBV4-2 and TRBJ1-6, with TRBD1 matching 8 bases. The junction had 10 bases not matched to a gene; V was cut back by 0 bases and J by 0 bases. There are 20 residues in the CDR3. CDR1 is LGHNA, CDR2 YNFKEQ, per germline. As DNA, the CDR3 is TGTGCCAGCAGCCAAGATCCGGGGACAGGCGGAAGCTCCTATAATTCACCCCTCCACTTT. This codes for CASSQDPGTGGSSYNSPLHF.

This rearrangement joins TRBV6-5 to TRBJ2-1, with D possibly matching TRBD2 (7 bases). Per the germline V gene, CDR1 is MNHEY and CDR2 is SVGAGI. Trimming shortened V by 8 bases and J by 8 bases, and 13 bases separated the two germline ends. The CDR3 is made up of 12 amino acids. The CDR3 reads CASDLGGHEQFF. The CDR3 region has the DNA TGTGCCAGCGACTTGGGGGGGCATGAGCAGTTCTTC.

This chain links TRBV7-6 with TRBJ2-3; 13 bases are a match to TRBD2. The trim removed 5 bases at V and 2 bases at J, leaving 4 bases unmatched. Germline V gene lookup returns CDR1 SGHVS and CDR2 FNYEAQ. This CDR3 comprises 16 residues. CDR3: CASSRGLAGVTDTQYF. The CDR3 nucleotides are TGTGCCAGCAGCCGCGGACTAGCGGGAGTCACAGATACGCAGTATTTT.

The chain uses TRBV19 and TRBJ2-4; D is undetermined. The germline gives CDR1 LNHDA, CDR2 SQIVND (reference sequence). V was pared by 4 bases and J by 1 base, with 11 bases between. The CDR3 runs 15 residues. The CDR3: CASSRVDGAKNIQYF. The CDR3, as DNA: TGTGCCAGTAGTAGGGTTGACGGGGCCAAAAACATTCAGTACTTC.

In its sample, this clone was seen once. The V gene is TRBV19, the J gene TRBJ2-3, with 14 bases that match TRBD2. Germline values: CDR1 LNHDA, CDR2 SQIVND (reference sequence). CDR3 length: 16 amino acids. J gave up 7 bases and V 4 bases, and 7 bases lay outside the gene matches. DNA of the CDR3: TGTGCCAGTAGTAGGGGGACTAGCGGGAGCGGAAATACGCAGTATTTT. Translated, it gives CASSRGTSGSGNTQYF.

V and J are TRBV4-2 and TRBJ2-3, with 8 bases lining up with TRBD2. The CDR3 length is 16 residues. CDR1 and CDR2 from the germline V gene are LGHNA and YNFKEQ. V shed 4 bases, J shed 0 bases, and the junction held 6 bases outside the gene matches. DNA of the CDR3: TGTGCCAGCAGCCGTAGCGGCGGGGGGAGCACAGATACGCAGTATTTT. As protein: CASSRSGGGSTDTQYF.

V is TRBV27 and J is TRBJ1-2; D is perhaps TRBD1 (6 bases). The CDR3 loop spans 13 amino acids. CDR1 is MNHEY and CDR2 is SMNVEV in the germline V gene (reference sequence). Trimming pared 8 bases from V and 5 bases from J, leaving 15 bases between. Written as DNA, the CDR3 is TGTGCCAGCCGAAGGAACAGGGATTATGGCTACACCTTC. Translation: CASRRNRDYGYTF.

The chain recombines TRBV4-1 with TRBJ2-3; D is unclear. The V end lost 3 bases, the J end lost 6 bases, and 10 bases lay between the germline ends. Germline V CDR1 and CDR2: MGHRA, YSYEKL. The CDR3 loop spans 13 amino acids. In nucleotides, the CDR3 is TGCGCCAGCAGCCACATGTCCTACGATACGCAGTATTTT. It translates to CASSHMSYDTQYF.

The chain combines TRBV6-1 with TRBJ2-7; possible D gene TRBD1, 6 bases. The CDR3 runs to 15 residues. Germline CDR1 and CDR2: MNHNS and SASEGT. V gave up 4 bases and J gave up 4 bases, with 17 bases separating them. In DNA form, the CDR3 reads TGTGCCAGCAGTGTTTTACAGGGTACGGCTTACGAGCAGTACTTC. Translating it yields CASSVLQGTAYEQYF.

The CDR3 bases are TGTGCCAGCTCATCATCGACCGGGACTATGAGGTCTGGGGCCAACGTCCTGACTTTC. It is translated as CASSSSTGTMRSGANVLTF. The chain joins TRBV18 to TRBJ2-6; 7 bases are a match to TRBD2. The CDR3 is made up of 19 amino acids. Germline CDR1 reads KGHSH; CDR2 reads LQKENI. Losses at the gene ends were 5 bases for V and 1 base for J; bases not matched to a gene: 14.

This chain uses TRBV7-9 with TRBJ1-2, with TRBD1 matching over 9 bases. Trimming at V came to 5 bases and at J to 1 base, leaving 2 bases not matched to a gene. CDR3 length equals 14 residues. In germline, CDR1 is SEHNR, CDR2 FQNEAQ (reference sequence). CDR3: CASSTGQGNYGYTF. Written as DNA, the CDR3 is TGTGCCAGCAGCACGGGACAGGGTAACTATGGCTACACCTTC. Full variable domain (missing parts from reference TRBV7-9 and TRBJ1-2): DTGVSQNPRHKITKRGQNVTFRCDPISEHNRLYWYRQTLGQGPEFLTYFQNEAQLEKSRLLSDRFSAERPKGSFSTLEIQRTEQGDSAMYLCASSTGQGNYGYTFGSGTRLTVV.

The chain joins TRBV28 to TRBJ2-1; no definite D call. With 3 bases removed from V and 1 base from J, the gap between germline ends came to 10 bases. Germline V gene sequence: CDR1 MDHEN, CDR2 SYDVKM. The length of the CDR3 is 15 residues. This CDR3 is CASSFDSGSYNEQFF. Written as DNA, the CDR3 is TGTGCCAGCAGTTTCGATTCAGGATCCTACAATGAGCAGTTCTTC.